The sequence of this T cell receptor (beta chain) was determined in a study of blood T cell repertoires in COVID-19. The length of the CDR3 is 17 residues. Per the germline V gene, CDR1 is LNHDA and CDR2 is SQIVND (reference sequence). V lost 1 base, J lost 3 bases, and 5 bases stayed unmatched. In this sample, this clone turned up a few times. TCRdb's copy holds only in-frame clones and misses some; the assay was immunoSEQ multiplex PCR. Of 300,000 to 450,000 clones listed, roughly 90% are singletons. V usage is TRBV19 and J usage is TRBJ2-2, with 10 positions matching TRBD2. Sample: peripheral blood. The receptor comes from a woman aged 30 to 39 with COVID-19, enrolled during active disease. The CDR3 nucleotides are TGTGCCAGTAGTATAGGCCTAGCGGGAGTGGACACCGGGGAGCTGTTTTTT. Its translation: CASSIGLAGVDTGELFF. The full variable domain, rest sourced from reference TRBV19 and TRBJ2-2, is DGGITQSPKYLFRKEGQNVTLSCEQNLNHDAMYWYRQDPGQGLRLIYYSQIVNDFQKGDIAEGYSVSREKKESFPLTVTSAQKNPTAFYLCASSIGLAGVDTGELFFGEGSRLTVL.